The sample holds a few counts of the clone carrying this T cell receptor beta chain. As yet, its antigen is unknown. Other DNA sequences from this sample encode an identical CDR3 as well. These data originate in a study of shared clonotypes between healthy human individuals. Study-wide background: Per donor, three plates held CD4 naive cells, three held CD4 memory, two held CD8 naive and one held CD8 memory. Overall study findings and caveats: Larger richness was generally estimated for naive than memory subsets. Relative to their counterparts shared across all four donors, non-shared clonotypes exhibited diminished generation probabilities. The naive CD4 repertoires of a few donors were compared, and roughly 5% of clonotypes were shared.

The table came from immunoSEQ multiplex PCR; TCRdb's copy has only in-frame clones and leaves some out. The sample has roughly 2 million clones, over 85% seen once. As defined, naive CD8 cells were CD45RO-negative and positively selected for CCR7, with terminally differentiated effector memory CD45RA+ cells excluded. CDR1 is SGHRS and CDR2 is YFSETQ in the germline V gene. V was pared by 0 bases and J by 1 base, with 8 bases between. This CDR3 is 14 amino acids long. This TCR was sampled from a man between 18 and 35 years old in good health. This chain links TRBV5-1 with TRBJ2-7; D is unresolved. The sample taken for sequencing was naive CD8+ T cells sorted from blood. This CDR3 reads CASSLEAGSYEQYF. The CDR3, as DNA: TGCGCCAGCAGCTTGGAGGCTGGATCCTACGAGCAGTACTTC.